Listed here are 28 T cell receptor beta chains from one sample, sequenced in a study of shared clonotypes between healthy human individuals. Data came from immunoSEQ multiplex PCR; TCRdb stores just in-frame clones and leaves some out. The sample carries about 1.5 million clones, 95% to 99% recorded once. The sequenced material came from naive CD4+ T cells sorted from blood. Stated subset: CD45RA+ positively selected. All receptors come from a man aged 30-40 years in good health.

This chain joins TRBV18 and TRBJ2-7, with TRBD1 matching 8 bases. Trimming cost V 2 bases and J 4 bases; bases outside gene matches: 7. This CDR3 contains 15 residues. The V gene's germline CDR1 is KGHSH and CDR2 LQKENI. The CDR3 nucleotides are TGTGCCAGCTCACCAGCACGGACAGGGCTTTACGAGCAGTACTTC. Protein product: CASSPARTGLYEQYF. Full variable domain (rest looked up from reference TRBV18 and TRBJ2-7): NAGVMQNPRHLVRRRGQEARLRCSPMKGHSHVYWYRQLPEEGLKFMVYLQKENIIDESGMPKERFSAEFPKEGPSILRIQQVVRGDSAAYFCASSPARTGLYEQYFGPGTRLTVT.

The table lists this clone with a count of one. The gene calls are TRBV9 and TRBJ1-2, with a possible D match to TRBD1 (5 bases). V dropped 3 bases and J dropped 6 bases, with 18 bases sitting between them. Per the germline V gene, CDR1 is SGDLS and CDR2 is YYNGEE. The CDR3 spans 15 residues. The CDR3 DNA reads as TGTGCCAGCAGCGAGGTTGGGGACTCATATGATGGCTACACCTTC. It translates to CASSEVGDSYDGYTF.

The V gene is TRBV11-2, the J gene TRBJ2-7; the D gene could be TRBD1 or TRBD2 (6 bases each). Germline-derived CDR1 and CDR2 are SGHAT and FQNNGV. This CDR3 is built from 16 residues. V lost 2 bases to trimming and J lost 4 bases, with 18 bases between them. CDR3 protein: CASSLRPTGAKYEQYF. The DNA of the CDR3 is TGTGCCAGCAGCTTACGCCCCACGGGGGCTAAATACGAGCAGTACTTC.

The V call is TRBV29-1, the J call TRBJ2-5; 9 bases fit TRBD1. The CDR3 is made up of 13 amino acids. V lost 6 bases and J lost 2; bases outside the gene matches: 4. Germline V gene lookup returns CDR1 SQVTM and CDR2 ANQGSEA. CDR3 sequence reads: CSVAGQGQETQYF. For the CDR3, the DNA is TGCAGCGTGGCCGGACAGGGGCAAGAGACCCAGTACTTC. Looking up the rest from reference TRBV29-1 and TRBJ2-5 gives the full variable domain: SAVISQKPSRDICQRGTSLTIQCQVDSQVTMMFWYRQQPGQSLTLIATANQGSEATYESGFVIDKFPISRPNLTFSTLTVSNMSPEDSSIYLCSVAGQGQETQYFGPGTRLLVL.

This clone showed up just once. The chain joins TRBV7-6 to TRBJ2-7; 9 bases agree with TRBD1. The germline gives CDR1 SGHVS, CDR2 FNYEAQ. V gave up 2 bases and J gave up 6 bases; unmatched junction bases: 14. The CDR3 covers 17 residues. The DNA of the CDR3 is TGTGCCAGCAGCTTAACCCCCCCGGGGACAGGGATTGGCGAGCAGTACTTC. Translating gives CASSLTPPGTGIGEQYF.

V usage is TRBV7-9 and J usage is TRBJ2-7; D might be TRBD1 or TRBD2, each matching 5 bases. Deletions cut 4 bases from V and 5 bases from J, with 9 bases between. The germline CDR1 and CDR2 sequences are SEHNR and FQNEAQ (reference sequence). The CDR3 loop spans 12 amino acids. The CDR3 here is CASSSVGDEQYF. As DNA, the CDR3 is TGTGCCAGCAGCTCAGTGGGGGACGAGCAGTACTTC.

This chain joins TRBV5-1 and TRBJ2-1, with 8 bases lining up with TRBD2. The CDR3 runs 16 residues. V dropped 3 bases and J dropped 2; count of bases not matched to a gene: 7. In germline, CDR1 is SGHRS, CDR2 YFSETQ. The CDR3 sequence: CASSYTAGGTYNEQFF. The DNA of the CDR3 is TGCGCCAGCAGCTACACCGCGGGAGGAACCTACAATGAGCAGTTCTTC.

This sequence joins TRBV2 and TRBJ2-7; D ambiguous. V dropped 7 bases and J dropped 3 bases, with 16 bases sitting between them. The CDR3 spans 14 residues. CDR1 SNHLY and CDR2 FYNNEI come from the germline V gene. CDR3 sequence (DNA): TGTGCCAGCATGCCGGGCCGCAATATCTACGAGCAGTACTTC. Protein product: CASMPGRNIYEQYF.

This chain joins TRBV19 and TRBJ2-5; 12 nucleotides agree with TRBD2. V shed 4 bases and J 9 bases; nucleotides not matched to a gene: 6. CDR1 and CDR2 from the germline V gene are LNHDA and SQIVND (reference sequence). CDR3 length: 14 amino acids. As DNA, the CDR3 is TGTGCCAGTAGTAAGGGACTAGCGGGTACCCCCCAGTACTTC. It is translated as CASSKGLAGTPQYF.

The chain employs TRBV2 and TRBJ2-7, with a possible D match to TRBD1 (6 bases). Germline V lookup: CDR1 SNHLY, CDR2 FYNNEI. V was shortened by 5 bases and J by 6 bases, with 14 bases between the two germline ends. The CDR3 is 13 residues long. CDR3 in amino acids: CASSYRVNGEQYF. The CDR3 DNA follows: TGTGCCAGCAGTTACAGGGTCAATGGCGAGCAGTACTTC.

This chain joins TRBV7-8 and TRBJ2-2; 7 bases match TRBD2. CDR1 is SGHVS, CDR2 FQNEAQ, per germline. J lost 6 bases, V lost 5 bases, and 9 bases had no gene match. The CDR3 consists of 15 residues. CDR3 in amino acids: CASSRRGGGAGELFF. CDR3 nucleotide sequence: TGTGCCAGCAGCAGGCGTGGGGGAGGGGCCGGGGAGCTGTTTTTT. Full variable domain (missing parts from reference TRBV7-8 and TRBJ2-2): GAGVSQSPRYKVAKRGQDVALRCDPISGHVSLFWYQQALGQGPEFLTYFQNEAQLDKSGLPSDRFFAERPEGSVSTLKIQRTQQEDSAVYLCASSRRGGGAGELFFGEGSRLTVL.

On this clone: A junction boundary mismatches the germline segment, possibly from a read error. V and J are TRBV7-2 and TRBJ2-7, with D perhaps matching TRBD2 (5 bases). Looked up from germline, CDR1 is SGHTA and CDR2 is FQGNSA. The CDR3 consists of 16 residues. The DNA for the CDR3 is TGTGCCAGCAGCTCATACAGCGGCAATCCCTCCTTCGAGCAGTACTTC. Translating gives CASSSYSGNPSFEQYF.

The V gene is TRBV20-1, the J gene TRBJ1-1; no clear D gene. Germline CDR1 reads DFQATT; CDR2 reads SNEGSKA (reference sequence). The CDR3 consists of 11 residues. Trimming left V 6 bases short and J 0 bases short, with 5 bases between. The CDR3 coding sequence is TGCAGTGCCAAATTGAACACTGAAGCTTTCTTT. Its translation is CSAKLNTEAFF.

The rearrangement joins TRBV2 to TRBJ2-1, with 8 bases aligning to TRBD2. The CDR3 loop spans 12 amino acids. Germline V gene lookup returns CDR1 SNHLY and CDR2 FYNNEI. The V and J ends lost 0 bases and 14 bases, in that order; junction bases with no gene match: 3. CDR3 amino acids: CASSEAREGKFF. CDR3 coding DNA: TGTGCCAGCAGTGAAGCCCGGGAGGGGAAGTTCTTC.

This chain uses TRBV27 with TRBJ2-3; 9 nucleotides align to TRBD2. In germline, CDR1 is MNHEY, CDR2 SMNVEV (reference sequence). This CDR3 is 16 amino acids long. Trimming took 2 bases from V and 2 from J; bases not matched to a gene: 5. In nucleotides, the CDR3 is TGTGCCAGCAGTTTACTGGCGGGAGGGGTCACAGATACGCAGTATTTT. This encodes CASSLLAGGVTDTQYF.

The V gene is TRBV27, the J gene TRBJ2-1; 13 positions match TRBD2. Looked up from germline, CDR1 is MNHEY and CDR2 is SMNVEV (reference sequence). The CDR3 is made up of 15 amino acids. The V gene end was trimmed by 6 bases and the J gene end by 8 bases; junction bases not matched to a gene: 7. This chain's CDR3 is CASSSGLAGSYEQFF. In DNA form, the CDR3 reads TGTGCCAGCAGCTCGGGACTAGCGGGAAGCTATGAGCAGTTCTTC.

The chain combines TRBV27 with TRBJ2-1; D gene ambiguous. The CDR3 runs 14 residues. Deletions cut 3 bases from V and 0 bases from J, with 6 bases between. Per the germline V gene, CDR1 is MNHEY and CDR2 is SMNVEV (reference sequence). The CDR3 sequence: CASSFWTSYNEQFF. CDR3 DNA sequence: TGTGCCAGCAGTTTCTGGACCTCCTACAATGAGCAGTTCTTC.

This chain uses TRBV15 with TRBJ1-2, with D unclear. The CDR3 is made up of 15 amino acids. Deletions cut 2 bases from V and 8 bases from J, with 18 bases between. Germline-derived CDR1 and CDR2 are LNHNV and YYDKDF (reference sequence). CDR3 coding DNA: TGTGCCACCAGCAGACTACCCAGAGGAGGAGACGGCTACACCTTC. It codes for CATSRLPRGGDGYTF.

V usage is TRBV7-9 and J usage is TRBJ2-1; D might be TRBD2 (6 bases). Trimming took off 1 base at V and 7 bases at J, with 11 bases between the two ends. This CDR3 is 14 amino acids long. Germline CDR1 and CDR2: SEHNR and FQNEAQ (reference sequence). The DNA of the CDR3 is TGTGCCAGCAGCTTAGGTTTCGCGGGGAATGAGCAGTTCTTC. It codes for CASSLGFAGNEQFF.

Written as DNA, the CDR3 is TGCGCCAGCAGCTGGTCAACTAGCGGGAGTTCCGATACGCAGTATTTT. Translating gives CASSWSTSGSSDTQYF. The chain carries TRBV5-1 and TRBJ2-3; TRBD2 agrees at 11 bases. Germline V lookup: CDR1 SGHRS, CDR2 YFSETQ. The J segment lost 6 bases and the V segment lost 3 bases, leaving 9 bases of the junction unmatched. The CDR3 extends over 16 amino acids.

The chain carries TRBV5-4 and TRBJ1-2, with a possible D match to TRBD1 (6 bases). The germline V gene has CDR1 SGHNT and CDR2 YYREEE (reference sequence). V lost 5 bases to trimming and J lost 1 base, with 18 bases between them. The CDR3 extends over 16 amino acids. The CDR3 sequence: CASSKTGTRLNYGYTF. DNA for the CDR3: TGTGCCAGCAGTAAAACCGGGACAAGACTTAACTATGGCTACACCTTC. Based on the CDR3 plus reference TRBV5-4 and TRBJ1-2, the full variable domain is ETGVTQSPTHLIKTRGQQVTLRCSSQSGHNTVSWYQQALGQGPQFIFQYYREEENGRGNFPPRFSGLQFPNYSSELNVNALELDDSALYLCASSKTGTRLNYGYTFGSGTRLTVV.

This clone was picked up one time. V usage is TRBV19 and J usage is TRBJ2-4; D unclear. In germline, CDR1 is LNHDA, CDR2 SQIVND (reference sequence). The CDR3 consists of 13 residues. The germline V and J ends were trimmed by 9 bases and 1 base, with 10 bases remaining between them. CDR3 in DNA: TGTGCCAGCCAAACGAGGGCCAAAAACATTCAGTACTTC. It is translated as CASQTRAKNIQYF. Variable domain in full (rest from reference TRBV19 and TRBJ2-4): DGGITQSPKYLFRKEGQNVTLSCEQNLNHDAMYWYRQDPGQGLRLIYYSQIVNDFQKGDIAEGYSVSREKKESFPLTVTSAQKNPTAFYLCASQTRAKNIQYFGAGTRLSVL.

The chain is built from TRBV9 and TRBJ2-1; 10 bases are shared with TRBD1. The trim removed 3 bases at V and 5 bases at J, leaving 5 bases unmatched. Germline CDR1 is SGDLS and CDR2 is YYNGEE. The CDR3 is 15 amino acids. The CDR3 spells CASSGQGALNNEQFF. CDR3 bases: TGTGCCAGCAGCGGACAGGGGGCGCTTAACAATGAGCAGTTCTTC. Using reference TRBV9 and TRBJ2-1 for the parts outside the CDR3, the full variable domain is DSGVTQTPKHLITATGQRVTLRCSPRSGDLSVYWYQQSLDQGLQFLIQYYNGEERAKGNILERFSAQQFPDLHSELNLSSLELGDSALYFCASSGQGALNNEQFFGPGTRLTVL.

This chain links TRBV2 with TRBJ2-7; 12 nucleotides line up with TRBD2. The ends lost 6 bases at V and 6 bases at J; junction bases unmatched: 12. This CDR3 is 16 amino acids long. Germline values: CDR1 SNHLY, CDR2 FYNNEI. DNA for the CDR3: TGTGCCAGCAGGGACGCTAGACTAGCGGGAGCCCCCGAGCAGTACTTC. Translating it yields CASRDARLAGAPEQYF.

This rearrangement joins TRBV10-3 to TRBJ1-2; possibly TRBD1 for D (5 bases). Germline CDR1 ENHRY, CDR2 SYGVKD. CDR3 size: 12 residues. Trimming removed 2 bases at V and 8 bases at J, with 9 bases between. CDR3 amino acids: CAISEGAFGYTF. The CDR3 DNA reads as TGTGCCATCAGTGAGGGGGCGTTCGGCTACACCTTC.

Regarding this clone: The sample contains more than one DNA sequence encoding this CDR3. This chain links TRBV19 with TRBJ2-5; D is undetermined. From germline, CDR1 is LNHDA and CDR2 SQIVND (reference sequence). Trimming stripped 2 bases from V and 5 bases from J, with 6 bases between. The CDR3 has 12 amino acids. CDR3 in DNA: TGTGCCAGTAGTATAACCGGGGAGACCCAGTACTTC. Its translation is CASSITGETQYF.

The V call is TRBV18, the J call TRBJ2-3; D is ambiguous. Germline CDR1 KGHSH, CDR2 LQKENI. The germline V and J ends were trimmed by 8 bases and 0 bases, with 18 bases remaining between them. The CDR3 runs 16 residues. DNA of the CDR3: TGTGCCAGCACCGGAATCGGCTGGGAAAGCACAGATACGCAGTATTTT. Translation gives CASTGIGWESTDTQYF.

The CDR3 DNA reads as TGTGCCAGCAGCTCAAGGGGTCCGGGGTCGGTTCCAGAAAAACTGTTTTTT. It codes for CASSSRGPGSVPEKLFF. The chain combines TRBV7-2 with TRBJ1-4; perhaps TRBD1 as D (5 bases). CDR3 size: 17 residues. V was clipped by 4 bases and J by 8 bases, with 23 bases between them. CDR1 and CDR2 (germline): SGHTA, FQGNSA.